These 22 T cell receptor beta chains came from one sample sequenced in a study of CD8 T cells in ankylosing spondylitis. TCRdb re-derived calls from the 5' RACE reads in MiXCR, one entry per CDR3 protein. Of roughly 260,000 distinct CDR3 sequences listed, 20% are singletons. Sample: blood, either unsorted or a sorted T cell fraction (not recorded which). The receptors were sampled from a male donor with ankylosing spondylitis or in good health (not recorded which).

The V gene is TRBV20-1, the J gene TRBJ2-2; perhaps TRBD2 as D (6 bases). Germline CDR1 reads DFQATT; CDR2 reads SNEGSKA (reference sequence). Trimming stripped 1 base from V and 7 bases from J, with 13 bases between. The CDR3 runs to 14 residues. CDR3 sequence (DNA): TGCAGTGCTAGAGGGGACTTCTCTGGCGGGGAGCTGTTTTTT. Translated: CSARGDFSGGELFF.

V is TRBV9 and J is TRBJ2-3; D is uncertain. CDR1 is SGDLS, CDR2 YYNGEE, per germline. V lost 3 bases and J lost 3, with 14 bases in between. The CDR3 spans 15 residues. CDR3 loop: CASSAAFSRTDTQYF. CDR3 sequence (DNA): TGTGCCAGCAGCGCAGCGTTTAGTAGGACAGATACGCAGTATTTT. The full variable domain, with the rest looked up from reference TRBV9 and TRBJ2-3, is DSGVTQTPKHLITATGQRVTLRCSPRSGDLSVYWYQQSLDQGLQFLIQYYNGEERAKGNILERFSAQQFPDLHSELNLSSLELGDSALYFCASSAAFSRTDTQYFGPGTRLTVL.

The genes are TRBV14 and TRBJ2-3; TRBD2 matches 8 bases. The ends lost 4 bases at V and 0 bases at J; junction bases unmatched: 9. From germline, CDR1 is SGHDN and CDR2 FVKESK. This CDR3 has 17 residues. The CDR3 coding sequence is TGTGCCAGCAGCCCAGCCACTAGCGGTCCTAGCACAGATACGCAGTATTTT. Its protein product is CASSPATSGPSTDTQYF.

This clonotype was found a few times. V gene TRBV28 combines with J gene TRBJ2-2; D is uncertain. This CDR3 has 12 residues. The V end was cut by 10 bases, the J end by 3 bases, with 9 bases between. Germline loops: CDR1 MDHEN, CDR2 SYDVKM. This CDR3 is CATQDHTGELFF. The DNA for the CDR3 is TGTGCCACCCAGGATCACACCGGGGAGCTGTTTTTT.

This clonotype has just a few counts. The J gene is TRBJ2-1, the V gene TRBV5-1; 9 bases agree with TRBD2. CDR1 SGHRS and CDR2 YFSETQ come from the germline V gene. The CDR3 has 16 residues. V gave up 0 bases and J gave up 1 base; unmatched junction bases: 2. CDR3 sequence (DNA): TGCGCCAGCAGCTTGGTAGCGGGAGAGTCCTACAATGAGCAGTTCTTC. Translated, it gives CASSLVAGESYNEQFF.

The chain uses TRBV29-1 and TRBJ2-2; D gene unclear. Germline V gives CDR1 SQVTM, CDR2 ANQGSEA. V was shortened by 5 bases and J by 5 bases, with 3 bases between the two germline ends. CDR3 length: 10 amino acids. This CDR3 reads CSVLTGELFF. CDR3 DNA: TGCAGCGTTCTGACCGGGGAGCTGTTTTTT.

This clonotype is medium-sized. The CDR3 loop is CAITMTSGSAGELFF. DNA of the CDR3: TGTGCCATCACCATGACTAGCGGGAGTGCCGGGGAGCTGTTTTTT. The chain combines TRBV10-3 with TRBJ2-2, with 12 bases lining up with TRBD2. This CDR3 region has 15 residues. The V gene's germline CDR1 is ENHRY and CDR2 SYGVKD. V lost 7 bases, J lost 6 bases, and 6 bases stayed unmatched.

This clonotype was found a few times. Here the CDR3 DNA reads TGTGCCAGCAGCAAACTGGCCAGAGCAAACGCCAACGATAATAAGTGCAATGAGCAGTTCTTC. Protein: CASSKLARANANDNKCNEQFF. The chain combines TRBV21-1 with TRBJ2-1. TRBV21-1 has pseudogene status. This CDR3 region has 21 residues.

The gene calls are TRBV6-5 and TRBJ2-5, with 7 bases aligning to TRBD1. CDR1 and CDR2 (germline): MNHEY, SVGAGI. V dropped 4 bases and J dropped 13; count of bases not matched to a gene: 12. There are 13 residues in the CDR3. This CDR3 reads CASSSLLTGQMYF. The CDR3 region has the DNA TGTGCCAGCAGTTCACTCCTGACGGGACAGATGTACTTC.

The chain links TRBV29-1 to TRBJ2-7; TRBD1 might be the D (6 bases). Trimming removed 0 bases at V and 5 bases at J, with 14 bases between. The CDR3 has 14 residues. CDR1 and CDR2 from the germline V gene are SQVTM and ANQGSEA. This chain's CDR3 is CSVEDGGRGDEQYV. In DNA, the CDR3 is TGCAGCGTTGAAGATGGGGGCAGGGGTGACGAGCAGTACGTC.

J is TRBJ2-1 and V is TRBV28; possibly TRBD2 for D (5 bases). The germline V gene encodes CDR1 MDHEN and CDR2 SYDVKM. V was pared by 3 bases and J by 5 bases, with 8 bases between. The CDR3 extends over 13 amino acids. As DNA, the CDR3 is TGTGCCAGCAGTTTCCCTAGCCACAATGAGCAGTTCTTC. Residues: CASSFPSHNEQFF.

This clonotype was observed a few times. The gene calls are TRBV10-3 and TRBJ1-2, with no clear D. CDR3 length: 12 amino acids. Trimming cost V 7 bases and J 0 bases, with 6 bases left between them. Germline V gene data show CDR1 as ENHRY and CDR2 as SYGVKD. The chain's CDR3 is CAITSTNYGYTF. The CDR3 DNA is TGTGCCATCACAAGTACTAACTATGGCTACACCTTC.

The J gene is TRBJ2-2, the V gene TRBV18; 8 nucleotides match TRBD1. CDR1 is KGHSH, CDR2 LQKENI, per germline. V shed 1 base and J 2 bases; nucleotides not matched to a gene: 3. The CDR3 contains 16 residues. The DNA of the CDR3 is TGTGCCAGCTCACCACAGGCAGGGGGCAACACCGGGGAGCTGTTTTTT. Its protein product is CASSPQAGGNTGELFF.

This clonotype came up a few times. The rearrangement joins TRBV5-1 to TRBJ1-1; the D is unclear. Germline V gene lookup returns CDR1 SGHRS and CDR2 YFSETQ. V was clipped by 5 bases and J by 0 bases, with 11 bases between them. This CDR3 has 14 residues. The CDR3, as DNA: TGCGCCAGCAGTATCGGCCACATGAACACTGAAGCTTTCTTT. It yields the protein CASSIGHMNTEAFF.

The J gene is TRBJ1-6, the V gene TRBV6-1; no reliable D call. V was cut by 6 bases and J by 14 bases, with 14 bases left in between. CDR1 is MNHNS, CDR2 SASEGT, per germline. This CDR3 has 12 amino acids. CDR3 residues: CASRGAFGTLHF. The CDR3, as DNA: TGTGCCAGCAGGGGAGCATTTGGGACCCTCCACTTT.

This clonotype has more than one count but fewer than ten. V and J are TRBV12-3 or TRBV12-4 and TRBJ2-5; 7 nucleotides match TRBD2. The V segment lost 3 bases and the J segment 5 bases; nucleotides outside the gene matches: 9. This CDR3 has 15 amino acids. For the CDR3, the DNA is TGTGCCAGCAGTTTGGCCGCTCGGGGGGTCGAGACCCAGTACTTC. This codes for CASSLAARGVETQYF.

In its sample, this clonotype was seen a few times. The CDR3 DNA follows: TGCGCCAGCAGCTTGAACAGGGGTGAGTCACCCCTCCACTTT. Residues: CASSLNRGESPLHF. The rearrangement uses TRBV5-1 and TRBJ1-6; 7 bases are shared with TRBD1. Trimming took 1 base from V and 10 from J; bases not matched to a gene: 5. Germline CDR1 SGHRS, CDR2 YFSETQ. The CDR3 consists of 14 residues. Filled out from reference TRBV5-1 and TRBJ1-6, the complete variable domain reads KAGVTQTPRYLIKTRGQQVTLSCSPISGHRSVSWYQQTPGQGLQFLFEYFSETQRNKGNFPGRFSGRQFSNSRSEMNVSTLELGDSALYLCASSLNRGESPLHFGNGTRLTVT.

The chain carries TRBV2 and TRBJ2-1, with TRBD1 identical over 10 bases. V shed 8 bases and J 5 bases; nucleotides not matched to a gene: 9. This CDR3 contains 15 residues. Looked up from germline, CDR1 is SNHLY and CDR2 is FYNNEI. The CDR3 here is CASGGDRGPHNEQFF. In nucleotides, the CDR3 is TGTGCCAGCGGGGGAGACAGGGGGCCCCACAATGAGCAGTTCTTC.

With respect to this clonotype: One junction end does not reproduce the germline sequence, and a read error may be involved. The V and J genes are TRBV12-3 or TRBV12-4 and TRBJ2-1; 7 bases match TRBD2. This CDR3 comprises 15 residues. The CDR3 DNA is TGTGTCAGCAGTTGGGGCGGGGGCTCCTACAATGAGCAGTTCTTC. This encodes CVSSWGGGSYNEQFF.

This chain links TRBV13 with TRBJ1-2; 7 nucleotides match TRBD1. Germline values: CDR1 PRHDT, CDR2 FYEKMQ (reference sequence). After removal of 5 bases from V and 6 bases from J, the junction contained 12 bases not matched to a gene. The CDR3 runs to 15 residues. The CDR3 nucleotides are TGTGCCAGCAGCCCCCAAACAGGGGTTGTACATGGCTACACCTTC. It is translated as CASSPQTGVVHGYTF.

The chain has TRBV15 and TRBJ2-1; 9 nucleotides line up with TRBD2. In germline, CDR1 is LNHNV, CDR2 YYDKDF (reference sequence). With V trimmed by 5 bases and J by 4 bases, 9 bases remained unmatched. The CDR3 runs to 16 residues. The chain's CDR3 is CATSQLAGAQYNEQFF. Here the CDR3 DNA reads TGTGCCACCAGCCAATTAGCGGGAGCGCAGTACAATGAGCAGTTCTTC.

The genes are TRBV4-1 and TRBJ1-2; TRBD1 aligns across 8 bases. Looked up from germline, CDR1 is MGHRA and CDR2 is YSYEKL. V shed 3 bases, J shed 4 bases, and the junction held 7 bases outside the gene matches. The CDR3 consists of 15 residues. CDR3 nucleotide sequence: TGCGCCAGCAGCCAGAACAGGGGGATGACCTATGGCTACACCTTC. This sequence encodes CASSQNRGMTYGYTF.